This T cell receptor (beta chain) was found in a study of CXCR3-negative and CXCR3-positive naive CD8 T cells. Across the study: About 140 million TRB reads were obtained overall (about 1.5 +/- 0.3 million per library).

Germline V lookup: CDR1 SGHDN, CDR2 FVKESK. The length of the CDR3 is 14 residues. Regarding the study as a whole: The TRB CDR3s that CXCR3-positive naive cells carried were more hydrophobic than those of CXCR3-negative naive cells.

Comment on this clonotype: Its antigen is unidentified.

5' RACE that incorporated UMI labels was used to prepare the TRB cDNA libraries. From its re-call of the 5' RACE reads, TCRdb lists each CDR3 protein once, without DNA. This table lists tens of thousands of distinct CDR3 sequences. The receptor comes from a human donor in good health. Some clones in this sample may be carry-over from other donors' samples. The rearrangement links TRBV14 to TRBJ2-5; TCRdb gives TRBD2 as the D gene, but with no DNA this cannot be confirmed. What was sequenced was naive CXCR3+ CD8+ T cells from blood. Subset: CD45RO-CCR7+CD27+CD95- naive CD8+ T cells expressing CXCR3 (TNR3+). This CDR3 reads CASSRGEGEETQYF. Variable domain in full (rest from reference TRBV14 and TRBJ2-5): EAGVTQFPSHSVIEKGQTVTLRCDPISGHDNLYWYRRVMGKEIKFLLHFVKESKQDESGMPNNRFLAERTGGTYSTLKVQPAELEDSGVYFCASSRGEGEETQYFGPGTRLLVL.